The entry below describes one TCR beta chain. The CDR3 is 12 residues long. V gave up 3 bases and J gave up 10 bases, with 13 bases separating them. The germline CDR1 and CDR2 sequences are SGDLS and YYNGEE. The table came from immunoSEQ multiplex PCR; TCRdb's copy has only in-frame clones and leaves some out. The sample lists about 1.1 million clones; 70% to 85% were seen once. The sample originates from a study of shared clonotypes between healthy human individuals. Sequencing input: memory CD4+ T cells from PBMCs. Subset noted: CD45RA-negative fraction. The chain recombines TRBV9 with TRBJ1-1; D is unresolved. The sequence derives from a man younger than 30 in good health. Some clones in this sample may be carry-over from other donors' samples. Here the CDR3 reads CASSASEAGAFF. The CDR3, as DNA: TGTGCCAGCAGCGCCTCCGAGGCCGGAGCTTTCTTT.